This T cell receptor (beta chain) derives from a study of T cells after yellow fever vaccination. Study in general: Low-cell-number fractions were prepared with SMART-Seq v4 Ultra Low Input.

TCRdb redid the calling of the 5' RACE reads with MiXCR, one entry per CDR3 protein. The sample consists of a few hundred thousand distinct CDR3 sequences, approximately 19% of them appearing once. This clonotype was counted a single time. The TCR comes from a young man who received the YFV17D yellow fever vaccine. This specimen was PBMCs, taken before the yellow fever booster vaccination.

The DNA of the CDR3 is TGTGCCAGCAGAAGTCCCAAGGGTGCGGCCTACGAGCAGTACTTC. This sequence encodes CASRSPKGAAYEQYF. This rearrangement joins TRBV5-4 to TRBJ2-7; D gene unclear. The CDR3 runs 15 residues. From germline, CDR1 is SGHNT and CDR2 YYREEE (reference sequence). The V end was cut by 5 bases, the J end by 2 bases, with 17 bases between.